This TCR beta chain was identified in a study of beta chain features in type 1 diabetes. Study-level points and caveats: All four CD4+ subsets from Type 1 diabetes patients carried moderately but significantly shorter TCRB CDR3s.

The CDR3 consists of 16 residues. Trimming took off 2 bases at V and 6 bases at J, with 17 bases between the two ends. Germline CDR1 is MDHEN and CDR2 is SYDVKM. Sequenced material consisted of expressed TCRB transcripts (all of the isolated RNA was reverse transcribed). The assay was immunoSEQ multiplex PCR, and TCRdb's table has in-frame clones only and misses some. The sample holds about 660,000 clones, about an eighth seen once. This clone was counted a few times. Its antigen remains unidentified. Sequences were obtained from naive CD4+ T cells from blood. The chain uses TRBV28 and TRBJ1-5, with D maybe TRBD1 (6 bases). This clonotype was obtained from a man aged 18 to 35 with type 1 diabetes. CDR3 nucleotide sequence: TGTGCCAGCAGTTTACCGATCTACAGGGATGCTCAGCCCCAGCATTTT. Translation: CASSLPIYRDAQPQHF. Based on the CDR3 plus reference TRBV28 and TRBJ1-5, the full variable domain is DVKVTQSSRYLVKRTGEKVFLECVQDMDHENMFWYRQDPGLGLRLIYFSYDVKMKEKGDIPEGYSVSREKKERFSLILESASTNQTSMYLCASSLPIYRDAQPQHFGDGTRLSIL.